This passage covers 31 T cell receptor beta chains from one sample sequenced in a study of T cell repertoires in cytomegalovirus infection. Via MiXCR, TCRdb re-called the reads, giving one row per CDR3 protein. The sample lists 200,000 to 300,000 distinct CDR3 sequences; about 12% were seen once. Sequenced sample: PBMCs. The receptors were gathered from a human donor in good health (CMV status not recorded). Some clones in this sample may be carry-over from other donors' samples.

The rearrangement uses TRBV6-6 and TRBJ1-1; 8 nucleotides line up with TRBD1. The CDR3 totals 13 residues. Germline CDR1 reads MNHNY; CDR2 reads SVGAGI (reference sequence). The J segment lost 8 bases and the V segment lost 2 bases, leaving 4 bases of the junction unmatched. The CDR3 spells CASSYGRTGEAFF. The DNA of the CDR3 is TGTGCCAGCAGTTACGGAAGGACAGGGGAAGCTTTCTTT.

V is TRBV5-1 and J is TRBJ1-1, with a tentative D call TRBD1 (6 bases). The V gene lost 3 bases and the J gene lost 1 base, with 10 bases spanning the gap. CDR3 length: 14 residues. Germline V gene data show CDR1 as SGHRS and CDR2 as YFSETQ. The CDR3 here is CASSSLQGNTEAFF. CDR3 DNA sequence: TGCGCCAGCAGCTCATTACAGGGGAACACTGAAGCTTTCTTT.

The table lists this clonotype with a few counts. The V and J genes are TRBV6-4 and TRBJ2-1, with D tentatively TRBD2 (5 bases). Germline V gene data show CDR1 as MRHNA and CDR2 as SNTAGT. This CDR3 spans 16 amino acids. V lost 2 bases to trimming and J lost 6 bases, with 17 bases between them. In DNA form, the CDR3 reads TGTGCCAGCAGTGACGGATTAGCGAGCCTGGGCAATGAGCAGTTCTTC. Translated: CASSDGLASLGNEQFF.

This clonotype was picked up many times. The rearrangement uses TRBV7-2 and TRBJ1-2; 7 bases agree with TRBD1. Trimming at V came to 1 base and at J to 7 bases, leaving 3 bases not matched to a gene. This CDR3 is built from 13 residues. In germline, CDR1 is SGHTA, CDR2 FQGNSA. CDR3 DNA sequence: TGTGCCAGCAGCTTAGGTCCAGGGGGTGGCTACACCTTC. Protein: CASSLGPGGGYTF.

This clonotype was counted ten times or more. The gene calls are TRBV12-3 or TRBV12-4 and TRBJ1-6; no clear D gene. V lost 1 base, J lost 0 bases, and 10 bases lay in between. CDR3 size: 17 residues. The CDR3 coding sequence is TGTGCCAGCAGTTTAGAGCAGTACGACTCCTATAATTCACCCCTCCACTTT. The encoded protein is CASSLEQYDSYNSPLHF.

This clonotype was seen more than once but under ten times. The chain uses TRBV2 and TRBJ1-6; no clear D. The CDR3 runs 14 residues. Per germline, CDR1 SNHLY and CDR2 FYNNEI. Trimming removed 3 bases at V and 10 bases at J, with 13 bases between. The CDR3 sequence is CASSDTLGRSPLHF. CDR3 DNA sequence: TGTGCCAGCAGTGATACTCTAGGGAGGTCACCCCTCCACTTT.

Ten or more counts support this clonotype. The chain is built from TRBV19 and TRBJ1-4; 7 bases match TRBD1. The V and J ends lost 7 bases and 5 bases, in that order; junction bases with no gene match: 13. This CDR3 region has 16 residues. Germline CDR1 is LNHDA and CDR2 is SQIVND (reference sequence). This chain's CDR3 is CASTYPGTAGNEKLFF. DNA of the CDR3: TGTGCCAGTACCTACCCTGGGACAGCTGGAAATGAAAAACTGTTTTTT.

This sequence joins TRBV29-1 and TRBJ2-3; D call uncertain. CDR1 is SQVTM and CDR2 is ANQGSEA in the germline V gene. Trimming removed 4 bases at V and 1 base at J, with 12 bases between. CDR3 size: 14 residues. Here the CDR3 reads CSVGSPAGTDTQYF. CDR3 sequence (DNA): TGCAGCGTTGGGTCGCCGGCGGGCACAGATACGCAGTATTTT.

This clonotype showed up just a few times. This chain uses TRBV6-1 with TRBJ1-1, with a weak D call TRBD1 (6 bases). The CDR3 covers 14 residues. The V gene's germline CDR1 is MNHNS and CDR2 SASEGT. Trimming took off 7 bases at V and 1 base at J, with 13 bases between the two ends. The CDR3, as DNA: TGTGCCAGCATATTAAGGGGGACGAACACTGAAGCTTTCTTT. Translating gives CASILRGTNTEAFF.

The rearrangement uses TRBV25-1 and TRBJ1-1, with 9 nucleotides matching TRBD1. The CDR3 contains 15 residues. Trimming removed 5 bases from V and 1 base from J; junction bases left unmatched: 5. Germline V CDR1 and CDR2: MGHDK, SYGVNS. This CDR3 reads CASSKAGQGNTEAFF. The CDR3 bases are TGTGCCAGCAGTAAAGCGGGACAGGGGAACACTGAAGCTTTCTTT.

The chain couples TRBV20-1 to TRBJ2-1; D is perhaps TRBD2 (5 bases). The CDR3 sequence is 14 residues long. Germline CDR1 reads DFQATT; CDR2 reads SNEGSKA (reference sequence). V lost 4 bases, J lost 7 bases, and 17 bases lay in between. The CDR3 bases are TGCAGTGCTACCAGCGGAGCCAGGTGGAATGAGCAGTTCTTC. Its translation: CSATSGARWNEQFF.

The chain employs TRBV28 and TRBJ2-5; TRBD2 agrees at 8 bases. Unmatched junction bases numbered 5, after V lost 2 bases and J lost 0 bases. Germline V gene sequence: CDR1 MDHEN, CDR2 SYDVKM. This CDR3 contains 16 residues. The CDR3 nucleotides read TGTGCCAGCAGTTTAAGCCGACTAGCGAACCAAGAGACCCAGTACTTC. Translated, it gives CASSLSRLANQETQYF. The full variable domain, its missing parts supplied by reference TRBV28 and TRBJ2-5, is DVKVTQSSRYLVKRTGEKVFLECVQDMDHENMFWYRQDPGLGLRLIYFSYDVKMKEKGDIPEGYSVSREKKERFSLILESASTNQTSMYLCASSLSRLANQETQYFGPGTRLLVL.

The CDR3 loop is CASSQGVVNTEAFF. DNA for the CDR3: TGTGCCAGCAGCCAAGGTGTGGTGAACACTGAAGCTTTCTTT. The J gene is TRBJ1-1, the V gene TRBV3-1; D is uncertain. The CDR3 runs to 14 residues. V was cut by 1 base and J by 0 bases, with 6 bases left in between. Germline V CDR1 and CDR2: LGHDT, YNNKEL (reference sequence).

The table lists this clonotype with many counts. The V and J genes are TRBV19 and TRBJ2-2, with D unclear. This CDR3 has 15 residues. Germline V gene lookup returns CDR1 LNHDA and CDR2 SQIVND (reference sequence). V lost 3 bases and J lost 3, with 11 bases in between. CDR3 sequence (DNA): TGTGCCAGTAGTATCGGTAGTCAGTACACCGGGGAGCTGTTTTTT. Translating it yields CASSIGSQYTGELFF.

This clonotype was recorded at least ten times. The chain uses TRBV5-6 and TRBJ2-6, with TRBD1 as a possible D gene (7 bases). Germline V gives CDR1 SGHDT, CDR2 YYEEEE. The germline V and J ends were trimmed by 2 bases and 2 bases, with 11 bases remaining between them. The CDR3 is 16 amino acids. The CDR3 spells CASSFRGDAGANVLTF. Written as DNA, the CDR3 is TGTGCCAGCAGCTTCAGGGGGGATGCTGGGGCCAACGTCCTGACTTTC.

At least ten counts were recorded for this clonotype. The chain has TRBV25-1 and TRBJ1-3; a possible D gene is TRBD1 (5 bases). This CDR3 spans 15 amino acids. The germline V gene encodes CDR1 MGHDK and CDR2 SYGVNS. Trimming pared 3 bases from V and 3 bases from J, leaving 12 bases between. Here the CDR3 reads CASSDGGAYGNTIYF. In nucleotides, the CDR3 is TGTGCCAGCAGTGATGGAGGGGCCTATGGAAACACCATATATTTT.

There are many counts of this clonotype. CDR3 sequence reads: CASTLGRGVYGYTF. CDR3 sequence (DNA): TGTGCCAGCACTCTCGGACGGGGAGTCTATGGCTACACCTTC. The chain recombines TRBV28 with TRBJ1-2; D uncertain. V was pared by 7 bases and J by 4 bases, with 16 bases between. This CDR3 has 14 amino acids. The germline CDR1 and CDR2 sequences are MDHEN and SYDVKM.

The sample holds many counts of this clonotype. This chain links TRBV7-2 with TRBJ2-5, with D hard to call. Trimming stripped 2 bases from V and 1 base from J, with 8 bases between. The germline gives CDR1 SGHTA, CDR2 FQGNSA. This CDR3 spans 14 amino acids. The CDR3 bases are TGTGCCAGCAGCTTACCCTCATCCCAAGAGACCCAGTACTTC. Translation gives CASSLPSSQETQYF.

This clonotype has ten or more counts. The J gene is TRBJ2-3, the V gene TRBV7-6; no definite D call. V gave up 5 bases and J gave up 0 bases, with 12 bases separating them. Germline CDR1 reads SGHVS; CDR2 reads FNYEAQ. This CDR3 is 15 amino acids long. This chain's CDR3 is CASSPTAQSTDTQYF. CDR3 DNA sequence: TGTGCCAGCAGCCCCACAGCACAGAGCACAGATACGCAGTATTTT.

Of note for this clonotype: With a much larger clone just one base away, this may be a read error. V is TRBV11-2 and J is TRBJ1-1; D perhaps matches TRBD1 (6 bases). This CDR3 is built from 13 residues. The V and J ends lost 7 bases and 4 bases respectively, with 13 bases between them. From germline, CDR1 is SGHAT and CDR2 FQNNGV. CDR3 coding DNA: TGTGCCAGCACCCTGAGGGGGTTCACTGAAGCTTTCTTT. It is translated as CASTLRGFTEAFF.

This clonotype was observed at least ten times. The V and J genes are TRBV5-4 and TRBJ2-5, with D maybe TRBD1 (5 bases). This CDR3 region has 15 residues. In germline, CDR1 is SGHNT, CDR2 YYREEE (reference sequence). V lost 0 bases, J lost 0 bases, and 9 bases lay in between. CDR3 bases: TGTGCCAGCAGCTTGGGTCCAGGGAACCAAGAGACCCAGTACTTC. This sequence encodes CASSLGPGNQETQYF.

This clonotype appeared a few times. CDR3 DNA: TGCAGCGTAGACAGGGGAACTGAAGCTTTCTTT. It translates to CSVDRGTEAFF. The V call is TRBV29-1, the J call TRBJ1-1, with TRBD1 matching over 8 bases. CDR1 and CDR2 (germline): SQVTM, ANQGSEA. The V gene end was trimmed by 6 bases and the J gene end by 5 bases; junction bases not matched to a gene: 2. CDR3 size: 11 residues. The variable domain in full, completed from reference TRBV29-1 and TRBJ1-1, reads SAVISQKPSRDICQRGTSLTIQCQVDSQVTMMFWYRQQPGQSLTLIATANQGSEATYESGFVIDKFPISRPNLTFSTLTVSNMSPEDSSIYLCSVDRGTEAFFGQGTRLTVV.

The gene calls are TRBV10-3 and TRBJ2-5; 7 nucleotides match TRBD2. J gave up 3 bases and V 3 bases, and 7 bases lay outside the gene matches. Per germline, CDR1 ENHRY and CDR2 SYGVKD. This CDR3 is built from 15 residues. CDR3 nucleotides: TGTGCCATCAGTGAACCGGCTAGCGGCGAAGAGACCCAGTACTTC. Translating it yields CAISEPASGEETQYF.

This sequence joins TRBV28 and TRBJ1-6; possible D gene TRBD1, 5 bases. This CDR3 is 13 amino acids long. Germline V gene data show CDR1 as MDHEN and CDR2 as SYDVKM. Between the trimmed V and J ends, which lost 8 bases and 10 bases, there was a span of 15 bases. The CDR3 spells CASFSGLNSPLHF. The DNA of the CDR3 is TGTGCCAGCTTTTCAGGGTTAAACTCACCCCTCCACTTT. Looking up the rest from reference TRBV28 and TRBJ1-6 gives the full variable domain: DVKVTQSSRYLVKRTGEKVFLECVQDMDHENMFWYRQDPGLGLRLIYFSYDVKMKEKGDIPEGYSVSREKKERFSLILESASTNQTSMYLCASFSGLNSPLHFGNGTRLTVT.

This clonotype occurred many times. V gene TRBV7-2 combines with J gene TRBJ2-3; the D gene is possibly TRBD2 (7 bases). The germline V gene encodes CDR1 SGHTA and CDR2 FQGNSA. The V end lost 5 bases, the J end lost 5 bases, and 17 bases lay between the germline ends. This CDR3 is built from 15 residues. CDR3 amino acids: CASSPMGGGIDTQYF. CDR3 nucleotide sequence: TGTGCCAGCAGCCCGATGGGGGGGGGCATAGATACGCAGTATTTT.

This clonotype was picked up many times. The chain employs TRBV12-3 or TRBV12-4 and TRBJ1-2; D uncertain. CDR3 size: 12 residues. Deletions cut 5 bases from V and 6 bases from J, with 10 bases between. CDR3 nucleotide sequence: TGTGCCAGCAGTCCCGGTGAGGATGGCTACACCTTC. Translation: CASSPGEDGYTF.

This clonotype was recorded a few times. The genes are TRBV6-1 and TRBJ1-4, with D unclear. There are 14 residues in the CDR3. Germline CDR1 and CDR2: MNHNS and SASEGT. V lost 5 bases and J lost 8, with 15 bases in between. For the CDR3, the DNA is TGTGCCAGCAGTCCCACCTACGGTGGAGAAAAACTGTTTTTT. This gives the protein CASSPTYGGEKLFF.

In this sample, this clonotype turned up many times. The V call is TRBV7-2, the J call TRBJ1-5; TRBD1 agrees at 8 bases. The CDR3 extends over 16 amino acids. The ends lost 5 bases at V and 0 bases at J; junction bases unmatched: 6. CDR1 is SGHTA and CDR2 is FQGNSA in the germline V gene. CDR3 sequence: CASSTRTGISNQPQHF. In DNA form, the CDR3 reads TGTGCCAGCAGCACCCGGACAGGGATTAGCAATCAGCCCCAGCATTTT.

The table lists this clonotype with many counts. CDR3 sequence reads: CAISESATGPQETQYF. DNA of the CDR3: TGTGCCATCAGTGAGTCGGCGACAGGGCCCCAAGAGACCCAGTACTTC. V and J are TRBV10-3 and TRBJ2-5; 7 bases fit TRBD1. J lost 1 base, V lost 0 bases, and 5 bases had no gene match. The CDR3 contains 16 residues. Germline lookup yields CDR1 ENHRY and CDR2 SYGVKD.

The sample holds a few counts of this clonotype. The rearrangement links TRBV6-2 or TRBV6-3 to TRBJ1-4; D gene unclear. The ends were cut back, 7 bases at V and 5 bases at J, with 8 bases in the middle. The CDR3 consists of 12 residues. The V gene's germline CDR1 is MNHEY and CDR2 SVGEGT. For the CDR3, the DNA is TGTGCCAGCATGGGGAAGAATGAAAAACTGTTTTTT. This translates into CASMGKNEKLFF.

The chain couples TRBV19 to TRBJ1-2; D uncertain. Germline loops: CDR1 LNHDA, CDR2 SQIVND (reference sequence). V was shortened by 3 bases and J by 3 bases, with 8 bases between the two germline ends. The CDR3 spans 13 residues. Written as DNA, the CDR3 is TGTGCCAGTAGTATCGGATACGACTATGGCTACACCTTC. This codes for CASSIGYDYGYTF.